One and the same sample provided the 28 T cell receptor beta chains below, sequenced in a study of Tregs in tolerant kidney transplant recipients. TCRdb's table, derived via immunoSEQ multiplex PCR, lists solely in-frame clones and lacks some. The sample is made up of nearly 15,000 clones, and the top ten hold around 3.8% of it. Related graft donors supplied nonmyeloablative bone marrow transplants, and mixed chimerism was transient. Sequencing was performed on CD4+ T cells from blood (PBMCs), taken 12 months after the transplant. These receptors were taken from a human patient who received a combined kidney and bone marrow transplant. Some T cells may be transferred from the graft donor.

CDR3 DNA (partial): TGTGCCAGCAGCATACAGGGGACCACAAGTCGGGATACG. This translates into CASSIQGTTSRDT. The entire CDR3 reads CASSIQGTTSRDTQYF. The chain uses TRBV7-3 and TRBJ2-3, with 7 bases that match TRBD1. The read ends 3 residues before the CDR3 terminus; that terminus is restored from the germline J gene. The CDR3 length is 16 residues. Germline CDR1 and CDR2: SGHTA and FQGTGA. V lost 5 bases to trimming and J lost 6 bases; unmatched junction nucleotides: 14.

In regard to this clone: Coverage ceases 3 residues before the CDR3 finishes, and the germline J gene fills in the end. The chain has TRBV18 and TRBJ1-5; D gene uncertain. CDR3 size: 13 residues. The germline V gene has CDR1 KGHSH and CDR2 LQKENI. Trimming cost V 2 bases and J 4 bases, with 6 bases left between them. This CDR3 reads CASSPAENQPQHF. The sequenced part of the CDR3 DNA is TGTGCCAGCTCACCAGCGGAAAATCAGCCC.

With regard to this clone: The observed sequence ends 3 residues before the CDR3 terminus, with the missing tail filled in from the germline J gene. V is TRBV11-2 and J is TRBJ2-4; 11 bases map to TRBD1. CDR1 is SGHAT and CDR2 is FQNNGV in the germline V gene. The CDR3 contains 15 residues. V trimming: 6 bases; J trimming: 2 bases; junction bases outside the gene matches: 3. The sequenced CDR3 bases are TGTGCCAGCAGGGGGACAGGGGGGACCAAAAACATT. This translates into CASRGTGGTKNI. The complete CDR3 sequence is CASRGTGGTKNIQYF.

About this clone: The missing CDR3 end, 3 residues past where the read stops, is filled in from the germline J gene. The chain uses TRBV4-1 and TRBJ2-1; D unclear. V lost 4 bases and J lost 2, with 12 bases in between. Germline V gene data show CDR1 as MGHRA and CDR2 as YSYEKL. The CDR3 spans 15 residues. CDR3 residues: CASSPSLPAYNEQFF. CDR3 DNA, as far as it was read: TGCGCCAGCAGCCCATCTTTGCCAGCCTACAATGAG.

Of note for this clone: The read finishes 3 residues shy of the CDR3 end, and the germline J gene is used to complete it. This rearrangement joins TRBV19 to TRBJ2-4; 8 bases fit TRBD1. The germline V gene encodes CDR1 LNHDA and CDR2 SQIVND (reference sequence). With V trimmed by 9 bases and J by 9 bases, 13 bases remained unmatched. The CDR3 totals 14 residues. Incomplete CDR3 DNA: TGTGCCAGCAGTCCACAGACTGACAGGGGCATT. Protein: CASSPQTDRGI. The complete CDR3 protein is CASSPQTDRGIQYF.

Concerning this clone: The observed sequence ends 3 residues before the CDR3 terminus, with the missing tail filled in from the germline J gene. V usage is TRBV20-1 and J usage is TRBJ2-1, with 8 positions matching TRBD1. The CDR3 is 14 residues long. V trimming: 2 bases; J trimming: 8 bases; junction bases outside the gene matches: 8. CDR1 DFQATT and CDR2 SNEGSKA come from the germline V gene (reference sequence). The CDR3 reads CSARLPGGKDEQFF. The part of the CDR3 DNA that was read is TGCAGTGCTAGATTGCCAGGGGGCAAGGATGAG.

Points on this clone: Read coverage stops 3 residues before the CDR3 terminus; the germline J gene supplies the remainder. The chain links TRBV20-1 to TRBJ2-3; TRBD2 is a possible D gene (6 bases). With 6 bases removed from V and 2 bases from J, the gap between germline ends came to 15 bases. CDR3 length: 14 amino acids. Germline lookup yields CDR1 DFQATT and CDR2 SNEGSKA (reference sequence). CDR3 DNA, as far as it was read: TGCAGTGCAGCACCGGGACTCTACACAGATACG. It yields the protein CSAAPGLYTDT. The entire CDR3 is CSAAPGLYTDTQYF.

In regard to this clone: The observed sequence ends 3 residues before the CDR3 terminus, with the missing tail filled in from the germline J gene. The rearrangement joins TRBV5-1 to TRBJ2-3; 8 bases are shared with TRBD2. V dropped 4 bases and J dropped 0; count of bases not matched to a gene: 4. The germline gives CDR1 SGHRS, CDR2 YFSETQ. The CDR3 length is 15 residues. The CDR3 bases that were read are TGCGCCAGCAGCATCACTAGCGGAAGCACAGATACG. Translating it yields CASSITSGSTDT. The CDR3 in its entirety is CASSITSGSTDTQYF. Supplemented by reference TRBV5-1 and TRBJ2-3, the full variable domain reads KAGVTQTPRYLIKTRGQQVTLSCSPISGHRSVSWYQQTPGQGLQFLFEYFSETQRNKGNFPGRFSGRQFSNSRSEMNVSTLELGDSALYLCASSITSGSTDTQYFGPGTRLTVL.

This clone is medium-sized (0.01 to 0.1%) by frequency. Coverage ceases 3 residues before the CDR3 finishes, and the germline J gene fills in the end. The chain joins TRBV29-1 to TRBJ2-2, with 9 bases matching TRBD2. The CDR3 has 12 amino acids. Germline V gives CDR1 SQVTM, CDR2 ANQGSEA. CDR3 amino acids: CMGELAGGELFF. The covered CDR3 bases are TGCATGGGGGAACTAGCGGGCGGGGAG.

Judged by frequency, this clone is medium-sized. The CDR3 end falls 3 residues outside the read, so it is completed with the germline J gene. The chain recombines TRBV9 with TRBJ2-2; D is unresolved. V lost 0 bases and J lost 4, with 10 bases in between. This CDR3 has 15 amino acids. Germline V gene lookup returns CDR1 SGDLS and CDR2 YYNGEE. The covered CDR3 bases are TGTGCCAGCAGCGTAGGCCCTTACAGCACCGGGGAG. It codes for CASSVGPYSTGE. The full CDR3 protein is CASSVGPYSTGELFF.

Comments on this clone: The sequence runs out 3 residues before the end of the CDR3; the remainder is reconstructed from the germline J gene. The chain is built from TRBV30 and TRBJ1-1; D remains ambiguous. The CDR3 totals 12 residues. Looked up from germline, CDR1 is GTSNPN and CDR2 is SVGIG (reference sequence). The V and J ends lost 4 bases and 1 base respectively, with 7 bases between them. The CDR3 bases that were read are TGTGCCTGGACGCGACAGAACACTGAA. Translating gives CAWTRQNTE. The whole CDR3 reads CAWTRQNTEAFF.

About this clone: The CDR3 is cut off 3 residues early in the read; its end comes from the germline J gene. The V call is TRBV20-1, the J call TRBJ1-5, with 7 positions matching TRBD1. There are 15 residues in the CDR3. V lost 5 bases, J lost 2 bases, and 9 bases stayed unmatched. CDR1 and CDR2 (germline): DFQATT, SNEGSKA (reference sequence). The CDR3 DNA, read in part, is TGCAGTGCTTCGACAGGGTATGCGGGCAATCAGCCC. This translates into CSASTGYAGNQP. The CDR3 in its entirety is CSASTGYAGNQPQHF.

Concerning this clone itself: No DNA is shown, since the ends of the CDR3 on it are uncertain; the CDR3 is the one TCRdb lists. The rearrangement uses TRBV28 and TRBJ1-2. The CDR3 totals 13 residues, both ends included. CDR1 and CDR2 (germline): MDHEN, SYDVKM. Here the CDR3 reads CASSSVRGYGYTF.

Concerning this clone itself: From the germline J gene comes the end of the CDR3, since the read stops 3 residues before it. The V gene is TRBV5-1, the J gene TRBJ2-3; no firm D call. The CDR3 is 14 amino acids. Germline V gene sequence: CDR1 SGHRS, CDR2 YFSETQ. V lost 0 bases and J lost 4, with 9 bases in between. Here the CDR3 reads CASSLASGPDTQYF. Partial CDR3 DNA: TGCGCCAGCAGCTTGGCCAGTGGGCCAGATACG.

As concerns this clone: The read falls 3 residues short of the CDR3 end, and the missing part is taken from the germline J gene. V usage is TRBV6-1 and J usage is TRBJ2-7; TRBD2 matches at 8 bases. Losses at the gene ends were 4 bases for V and 2 bases for J; bases not matched to a gene: 7. This CDR3 spans 15 amino acids. CDR1 and CDR2 (germline): MNHNS, SASEGT. CDR3 sequence: CASSVAGLGAYEQYF. CDR3 bases read: TGTGCCAGCAGTGTCGCGGGACTAGGAGCCTACGAG.

A remark on this clone: The sequenced fragment ends 3 residues before the CDR3 boundary, so the rest is inferred from the germline J gene. The rearrangement joins TRBV20-1 to TRBJ1-1, with D unresolved. Between the trimmed V and J ends, which lost 8 bases and 1 base, there was a span of 14 bases. The CDR3 runs 13 residues. Germline V gene data show CDR1 as DFQATT and CDR2 as SNEGSKA (reference sequence). The CDR3 here is CSFKQKTNTEAFF. The covered CDR3 bases are TGCAGTTTTAAACAGAAAACGAACACTGAA.

As for this clone: Sequencing ends 3 residues short of the CDR3 end; the germline J gene provides the rest. V usage is TRBV5-1 and J usage is TRBJ2-7; 8 positions match TRBD1. The V segment lost 5 bases and the J segment 5 bases; nucleotides outside the gene matches: 12. The germline gives CDR1 SGHRS, CDR2 YFSETQ. The CDR3 is 15 amino acids. The CDR3 DNA, read in part, is TGCGCCAGCAGTTCGACCGGACAGGGTACCGACGAG. This gives the protein CASSSTGQGTDE. The full CDR3 is CASSSTGQGTDEQYF.

Considering frequency, this clone is medium-sized. Read data end 3 residues before the CDR3 end; the end is taken from the germline J gene. The chain couples TRBV30 to TRBJ2-1; TRBD2 agrees at 10 bases. This CDR3 contains 17 residues. From germline, CDR1 is GTSNPN and CDR2 SVGIG (reference sequence). With 6 bases clipped from V and 2 bases from J, the junction kept 13 bases outside the gene matches. CDR3 residues: CACTGLATVGAYNEQFF. Incomplete CDR3 DNA: TGTGCCTGTACGGGACTAGCGACCGTGGGAGCCTACAATGAG.

In regard to this clone: The sequenced fragment ends 3 residues before the CDR3 boundary, so the rest is inferred from the germline J gene. This chain connects TRBV20-1 to TRBJ2-5; possible D gene TRBD2, 6 bases. The CDR3 length is 16 residues. Trimming cost V 7 bases and J 4 bases, with 25 bases left between them. Germline loops: CDR1 DFQATT, CDR2 SNEGSKA (reference sequence). The CDR3 DNA, read in part, is TGCAGTGTCCGAGGGTGGGTCGCGACAGCGGGAGAGACC. As protein: CSVRGWVATAGET. The complete CDR3 protein is CSVRGWVATAGETQYF.

Concerning this clone itself: The junction does not match germline at one end; this may be a read error. The read ends 3 residues early relative to the CDR3; the germline J gene fills the gap. This sequence joins TRBV7-9 and TRBJ2-2; D is possibly TRBD1 (6 bases). The CDR3 has 12 residues. In germline, CDR1 is SEHNR, CDR2 FQNEAQ (reference sequence). CDR3 region: CANSRGGGELFF. CDR3 bases read: TGTGCCAACAGCCGAGGGGGCGGGGAG.

Points on this clone: The read comes to an end 3 residues before the CDR3 does, leaving the germline J gene to fill in the end. The chain joins TRBV7-2 to TRBJ2-3, with D maybe TRBD1 (5 bases). The V gene lost 3 bases and the J gene lost 4 bases, with 8 bases spanning the gap. Germline CDR1 and CDR2: SGHTA and FQGNSA. CDR3 length equals 13 residues. CDR3 amino acids: CASSFRVADTQYF. The CDR3 bases that were read are TGTGCCAGCAGCTTCAGGGTTGCAGATACG.

As regards this clone: Read coverage stops 3 residues before the CDR3 terminus; the germline J gene supplies the remainder. The chain uses TRBV7-2 and TRBJ2-7; 10 nucleotides line up with TRBD2. The trim removed 0 bases at V and 3 bases at J, leaving 5 bases unmatched. Germline CDR1 and CDR2: SGHTA and FQGNSA. CDR3 length equals 16 residues. The CDR3 DNA, read in part, is TGTGCCAGCAGCTTAGCTTTTAGCGGGAGGCACTACGAG. Translation gives CASSLAFSGRHYE. The whole CDR3 region reads CASSLAFSGRHYEQYF. The complete variable domain, with remaining parts taken from reference TRBV7-2 and TRBJ2-7, reads GAGVSQSPSNKVTEKGKDVELRCDPISGHTALYWYRQSLGQGLEFLIYFQGNSAPDKSGLPSDRFSAERTGGSVSTLTIQRTQQEDSAVYLCASSLAFSGRHYEQYFGPGTRLTVT.

A remark on this clone: The read ends 3 residues early relative to the CDR3; the germline J gene fills the gap. The chain joins TRBV6-2 or TRBV6-3 to TRBJ1-5; D is possibly TRBD1 (6 bases). Deletions cut 5 bases from V and 6 bases from J, with 17 bases between. Germline V gene data show CDR1 as MNHEY and CDR2 as SVGEGT. The CDR3 has 15 residues. The sequenced CDR3 bases are TGTGCCAGCAGTCCCTGGATCAGGGGAACTCAGCCC. Translated, it gives CASSPWIRGTQP. The full CDR3 reads CASSPWIRGTQPQHF.

Comment on this clone: The CDR3 end falls 3 residues outside the read, so it is completed with the germline J gene. V usage is TRBV7-2 and J usage is TRBJ2-3; weak D call: TRBD2 (5 bases). V lost 5 bases and J lost 2, with 11 bases in between. The CDR3 length is 14 residues. From germline, CDR1 is SGHTA and CDR2 FQGNSA. CDR3 sequence reads: CASSLGLHTDTQYF. The sequenced part of the CDR3 DNA is TGTGCCAGCAGCCTCGGACTGCACACAGATACG.

This clone is classed as medium-sized by frequency. The read falls 3 residues short of the CDR3 end, and the missing part is taken from the germline J gene. The chain recombines TRBV29-1 with TRBJ2-1; the D gene is possibly TRBD2 (6 bases). Germline V gene data show CDR1 as SQVTM and CDR2 as ANQGSEA. The CDR3 extends over 14 amino acids. The CDR3 DNA, read in part, is TGCAGTTTTACGGGGGAGAAAGCCTACAATGAG. It encodes CSFTGEKAYNE. The whole CDR3 sequence is CSFTGEKAYNEQFF.

A word on this clone: The sequenced fragment ends 3 residues before the CDR3 boundary, so the rest is inferred from the germline J gene. The chain uses TRBV7-2 and TRBJ1-5; D gene uncertain. From germline, CDR1 is SGHTA and CDR2 FQGNSA. Trimming took 1 base from V and 1 from J, leaving 8 bases between them. The CDR3 sequence is 15 residues long. CDR3 bases read: TGTGCCAGCAGCTTAGGGGCCCGGAGCAATCAGCCC. This translates into CASSLGARSNQP. The full CDR3 protein is CASSLGARSNQPQHF.

CDR3 amino acids: CASSFGQGANYGYTF. Incomplete CDR3 DNA: TGCGCCAGCAGCTTCGGACAGGGCGCTAACTATGGC. This sequence joins TRBV5-1 and TRBJ1-2; 8 nucleotides line up with TRBD1. Coverage ceases 3 residues before the CDR3 finishes, and the germline J gene fills in the end. J lost 0 bases, V lost 2 bases, and 3 bases had no gene match. This CDR3 contains 15 residues. The germline gives CDR1 SGHRS, CDR2 YFSETQ.

In regard to this clone: From the germline J gene comes the end of the CDR3, since the read stops 3 residues before it. This sequence joins TRBV20-1 and TRBJ2-7, with 12 bases lining up with TRBD2. CDR1 is DFQATT, CDR2 SNEGSKA, per germline (reference sequence). The junction had 6 bases not matched to a gene; V was cut back by 0 bases and J by 6 bases. The CDR3 consists of 15 residues. CDR3 bases read: TGCAGTGCTAGAGATAGGCTAGCGGGGGGGGGCGAG. It encodes CSARDRLAGGGE. The full CDR3 is CSARDRLAGGGEQYF.